This TCR beta chain was documented in a study of shared clonotypes between healthy human individuals. Study-level results: It was anticipated that sequencing depth would influence how many clonotypes donors shared.

Over several immunoSEQ plates, each subset's genomic DNA was distributed in even portions. Clones were read by immunoSEQ multiplex PCR, and TCRdb kept only the in-frame ones, dropping some. Of approximately 2,000,000 clones in the sample, around 93% were seen once. A remark on this clone: Its antigen is undetermined.

Naive CD8 cells comprised CD45RO-negative, CCR7-positively selected cells, excluding terminally differentiated effector memory CD45RA+ cells. The length of the CDR3 is 14 residues. Germline V gene lookup returns CDR1 MDHEN and CDR2 SYDVKM. V lost 11 bases, J lost 2 bases, and 16 bases lay in between. The sample taken for sequencing was naive CD8+ T cells from PBMCs. J is TRBJ2-1 and V is TRBV28; either TRBD1 or TRBD2 may fit D (6 bases each). The origin of this receptor is a man between 18 and 35 years old in good health. Some clones in this sample may be carry-over from other donors' samples. CDR3 in amino acids: CAGRERGAYNEQFF. Written as DNA, the CDR3 is TGTGCCGGGCGGGAAAGGGGGGCCTACAATGAGCAGTTCTTC.